Listed below are T cell receptor beta chains from one sample, sequenced in a study of blood T cell repertoires in COVID-19. Some clones are missing from TCRdb's copy, which holds only in-frame ones; the method was immunoSEQ multiplex PCR. The sample consists of nearly 25,000 clones, 92% of them appearing once. Sample: peripheral blood. The receptor source for this set is a man in his sixties or seventies with active COVID-19. Each CDR3 is given with its conserved first and last residue. The order of the fields is V gene, clone size, J gene, D gene, CDR3 protein, CDR3 DNA. D genes are given only for firm matches. Clone sizes are given selectively: once, few, many, or a class where the clone is expanded.

TRBV19	.	TRBJ2-1	TRBD1	CASSIASTGGPYNEQFF	TGTGCCAGTAGTATAGCTTCGACAGGGGGCCCCTACAATGAGCAGTTCTTC
TRBV7-9	once	TRBJ1-6	TRBD1	CASNRGSENSPLHF	TGTGCCAGCAACAGGGGGAGTGAGAATTCACCCCTCCACTTT
TRBV6-5	.	TRBJ1-2	.	CASSQGRDANYGYTF	TGTGCCAGCAGCCAAGGGAGGGACGCTAACTATGGCTACACCTTC
TRBV10-3	few	TRBJ1-6	.	CAISGGTGWNSPLHF	TGTGCCATCAGTGGCGGGACCGGGTGGAATTCACCCCTCCACTTT
TRBV18	.	TRBJ2-6	.	CASSPQLSSGANVLTF	TGTGCCAGCTCACCACAACTATCATCTGGGGCCAACGTCCTGACTTTC
TRBV27	.	TRBJ2-1	.	CASSGATFEQFF	TGTGCCAGCAGCGGAGCTACCTTTGAGCAGTTCTTC
TRBV7-9	.	TRBJ1-2	.	CASSLITDGYTF	TGTGCCAGCAGCCTTATTACTGATGGCTACACCTTC
TRBV7-3	.	TRBJ2-1	TRBD2	CASSNSGSLHNEQFF	TGTGCCAGCAGCAATAGCGGGAGTCTGCACAATGAGCAGTTCTTC
TRBV4-3	.	TRBJ2-7	.	CASSQTRGLEQYF	TGCGCCAGCAGCCAAACACGCGGCTTAGAGCAGTACTTC
TRBV19	.	TRBJ1-5	.	CASSIGTGRGPQHF	TGTGCCAGTAGTATAGGAACAGGGAGAGGGCCCCAGCATTTT
TRBV27	.	TRBJ2-7	.	CASAPRGTSEYEQYF	TGTGCCAGCGCACCCCGAGGCACTAGTGAGTACGAGCAGTACTTC
TRBV28	.	TRBJ2-4	.	CASSLQGSANIQYF	TGTGCCAGCAGTCTACAGGGATCGGCAAACATTCAGTACTTC
TRBV29-1	.	TRBJ2-1	.	CSVEGPAQVSYNEQFF	TGCAGCGTTGAGGGGCCAGCCCAGGTCTCCTACAATGAGCAGTTCTTC
TRBV7-9	.	TRBJ2-5	.	CASSLDRAQETQYF	TGTGCCAGCAGCTTAGACAGGGCACAAGAGACCCAGTACTTC
TRBV9	once	TRBJ1-1	.	CASSPTGQGHSEAFF	TGTGCCAGCAGCCCAACCGGACAAGGGCACAGTGAAGCTTTCTTT
TRBV18	once	TRBJ2-7	TRBD2	CASSPPRLAGYQEQYF	TGTGCCAGCTCACCACCTCGACTAGCGGGATACCAGGAGCAGTACTTC
TRBV2	.	TRBJ2-1	TRBD1	CASTKDRGPTEQFF	TGTGCCAGCACCAAGGACAGGGGTCCGACGGAGCAGTTCTTC